This T cell receptor (beta chain) was captured in a study of cytomegalovirus exposure and HLA in healthy donors (dated by TCRdb to 2015 to 2018). In terms of the full investigation: In an earlier analysis of roughly 500 of the donors, 276 Gb of sequence data and about 110 million unique TCR beta sequences from 150 million to 200 million T cells were reported. An early release covering some 640 HLA-typed donors comprised approximately 290 gigabases of sequencing data and around 80 million unique TCR sequences. Of the roughly 390 genotyped donors, approximately 80% fell in the genetic ancestry cluster associated with self-reported Caucasian donors. The study was designed to test whether signatures of past pathogen exposure could be identified by cataloging public T cell receptors. The T cell repertoires of 666 subjects were profiled by immunosequencing and related to cytomegalovirus serostatus. In addition to the first cohort of around 670 subjects, a separate validation cohort of over 90 different subjects was used. To predict cytomegalovirus infection status, the study combined high-throughput TCR immunosequencing, statistical association of individual TCRs with disease status, and machine learning. To study patterns of TCR occurrence, a later analysis re-analyzed previously published TCR beta repertoires from under 750 donors and added high-resolution HLA genotyping. In the later analysis, no new phenotypic data were used to find candidate immune exposures; instead, reliance was placed on TCR beta sequences and their occurrence across donors. To decide whether each TCR beta V gene segment behaved as functional or pseudogenic, an earlier analysis of some 570 of the donors relied on high-throughput TCR beta sequencing. Donor age, sex, ethnicity and CMV serostatus were compiled alongside the repertoire data. In a later genetic analysis, genome-wide SNP genotypes for about 65% of the 666 donors were used, and that subset was treated as a discovery cohort. Every repertoire in the discovery cohort had been generated on one and the same sequencing platform. Both class I and class II loci were covered by HLA typing, at four-digit resolution. Typing coverage differed by locus: A, B, C, DRB1 and DQB1 were typed in roughly 620-630 donors, DQA1 in about 500, DPA1 in roughly 590, and DPB1 in 400 to 480. About five DR-DQ haplotypes were treated as single units for association and clustering because of strong linkage in the cohort. Among almost 400 genotyped donors of the cohort, an average of approximately 250,000 unique TCR beta nucleotide sequences were sequenced per donor, roughly 20% of them non-productive. Study-level results and caveats: Cytomegalovirus status was reported to be diagnosed by the classifier with high specificity and sensitivity in both the original and validation cohorts. Most TCR sequences were observed very rarely across donors, whereas some public TCRs were present in many individuals. A group of highly shared sequence variants was considered likely to be a technical artifact of the sequencing pipeline. A further reported finding was that TCR beta sequences accurately predicted the HLA-A and HLA-B alleles for most subjects in the first cohort. A total of 150 or so TCR beta chains were listed by the study as associated with cytomegalovirus. V-gene and J-gene trimming of TCR beta chains was associated with a missense DCLRE1C variant in a later genetic analysis, and the association was replicated in an independent cohort. The 87-base-pair reads could not distinguish some IMGT-functional V segments, including TRBV6-2 and TRBV6-3, so those segments were excluded. A later analysis found that HLA-associated TCR beta chains were more clonally expanded and had lower generation probabilities than equally common non-associated chains. In a later genetic analysis, fewer N-insertions in productive TCRs were reported among donors in an Asian-associated ancestry cluster than the roughly 700-donor mean. Correlated functional status among segregating V segments might be attributable to linkage disequilibrium, but an unknown experimental factor could not be ruled out. Most CMV-associated TCR beta chains appeared to be HLA-restricted in a later analysis, and the HLA associations seemed to be driven largely by CMV exposure. Assigning TCR associations to individual alleles was difficult when HLA alleles, especially DR and DQ, strongly co-occurred. Three of the identified cytomegalovirus-associated TCR beta chains were confirmed in vitro to be specific for cytomegalovirus antigens. According to the authors, the approach could potentially be generalized to other disease states and immunological phenotypes. The only immune exposure information available for the cohort was CMV serostatus. Because some donors lacked HLA typing at each locus, the association tests relied only on the typed subset. Several of the top co-occurrence clusters appeared to be linked to parvovirus B19, influenza, CMV and Epstein-Barr virus, according to a later analysis. The presence/absence analyses assumed that sequencing depth was roughly uniform across donors, and that assumption may not be true. Only TCR beta chains were sequenced in this cohort, and the absence of alpha or paired-chain data limited detectable features. Because counts were too low, seventeen rarely observed V segments, including chromosome 9 orphons, were excluded from the earlier analysis of some 590 of the donors. At a false discovery rate of 0.05, a later analysis linked some 17,000 TCR beta sequences to specific HLA alleles. In an earlier analysis of 500 to 650 of the donors, most TCR beta V segments appeared in productive rearrangements about 87% or about 30% of the time, broadly matching IMGT annotations. In a later analysis, TCR association rates were found to vary across HLA loci, with the most associated TCRs seen for DRB1 alleles and the fewest for HLA-C alleles.

The library came from the immunoSEQ multiplex PCR assay. For the multiplex PCR, a mixture combining 60 forward primers for TCR Vbeta segments and 13 reverse primers for TCR Jbeta segments was used. The CDR3 region of rearranged TCR beta genes was amplified from genomic DNA with a multiplex PCR assay. On the Illumina HiSeq System, the amplified TCR beta libraries were sequenced as 87-base-pair reads. In the authors' own workflow: In a later analysis, approximately 74 million unique TCR beta chains were counted across the 690 or so repertoires, and some 10 million of these chains were shared by at least two donors. A nearest-neighbor algorithm error-corrected the raw reads and collapsed the reads into unique sequences, merging closely related sequences to remove PCR and sequencing errors. To assign V, D and J gene segments, CDR3 sequences were aligned to IMGT reference sequences. For a sequence to be retained, a match of at least six nucleotides was required to both a V gene segment and a J gene segment. A rearrangement was called productive if the CDR3 had no stop codons and remained in frame with V and J, and every other rearrangement was called non-productive. Following IMGT convention, CDR3 was defined as the stretch from the second conserved V-encoded cysteine to the conserved J-encoded phenylalanine. In an earlier analysis of around 600 of the donors, sequences lacking an unambiguous match to a single V gene segment were excluded. In an earlier analysis of some 590 of the donors, a V segment was called functional when productive rearrangements were above 56.7%, and segregating when the standard deviation between donors exceeded 5%. A statistical classification framework was built to diagnose cytomegalovirus status from the catalog of TCR beta chain sequences. V and J gene assignment, in a later analysis, came from comparing TCR nucleotide sequences with IMGT/GENE-DB human TR gene sequences. The TCRdist pipeline was used in a later analysis to assign CDR3 sequences and most-parsimonious VDJ recombination scenarios. A later analysis defined each TCR beta chain by its CDR3 amino acid sequence plus V-gene family, and excluded reads lacking a unique V-gene family. In a later analysis, 500 to 650 highly shared, low-generation-probability nucleotide sequences were removed to address suspected cross-contamination and a sequencing artifact. A later analysis calculated a clonal expansion index for each public chain from normalized within-repertoire ranks of inferred template counts. A later analysis computed generation probabilities with a VDJ recombination model fitted to out-of-frame rearrangements, and checked the results against IGoR. Hypergeometric tests were used in a later analysis to score TCR-TCR, TCR-HLA and TCR-CMV co-occurrence, with a repertoire-size bias correction applied to the TCR pairs. A later analysis estimated false discovery rates by permuting HLA or CMV assignments 20 times. A later analysis grouped co-occurring TCRs with DBSCAN, adding TCRdist sequence similarity when clustering within HLA-allele-positive subsets. Co-occurrence clustering excluded repertoires with fewer than 30,000 or more than 120,000 public chains, plus five with anomalous nucleotide sharing. This immuneACCESS table, as held by TCRdb, lists in-frame sequences with V and J called but not all clones. Of the missing ones, under half trace to an unresolved V gene in checked studies; the others have no known cause. The V and J calls and clone size come from that table; D and trimming were worked out from the DNA. Recorded for this sample are about 120,000 clones; approximately 70% of them occurred a single time. Approximately 9.4% of the sample rests with the top ten.

As to this clone: The target of this receptor is not known. The record has no base qualities; no much larger clone is one base away.

The cohort consisted of 650 to 700 healthy bone marrow donors. At the time of sampling, all cohort members were nominally healthy, though unrecorded immune exposures were likely present. The donor tested CMV seropositive and was one of the 289 seropositive cohort members. A peripheral blood sample was provided by each donor, and peripheral blood mononuclear cells were used for TCR beta sequencing. Genomic DNA was extracted from the blood cell samples with the Qiagen DNeasy Blood Extraction Kit. The V and J ends are trimmed by 4 bases and 1 base, leaving 16 bases between them. CDR1 and CDR2 (LNHDA, SQIVND) derive from the germline V gene (reference sequence). Inclusive of the bounding cysteine and phenylalanine, the CDR3 is 16 residues long. The DNA shown is the 48-base CDR3, in frame from base 1.

The TCR sequence derives from a man aged 30 to 39 in good health and CMV-seropositive. The V and J segments used are TRBV19 and TRBJ1-1; perhaps TRBD1 is the D gene, with 6 bases matching. Sequenced sample: PBMCs. CDR3 protein: CASSTRQAYTNTEAFF. In nucleotide form, the sequence is TGTGCCAGTAGTACGAGACAGGCCTATACGAACACTGAAGCTTTCTTT.